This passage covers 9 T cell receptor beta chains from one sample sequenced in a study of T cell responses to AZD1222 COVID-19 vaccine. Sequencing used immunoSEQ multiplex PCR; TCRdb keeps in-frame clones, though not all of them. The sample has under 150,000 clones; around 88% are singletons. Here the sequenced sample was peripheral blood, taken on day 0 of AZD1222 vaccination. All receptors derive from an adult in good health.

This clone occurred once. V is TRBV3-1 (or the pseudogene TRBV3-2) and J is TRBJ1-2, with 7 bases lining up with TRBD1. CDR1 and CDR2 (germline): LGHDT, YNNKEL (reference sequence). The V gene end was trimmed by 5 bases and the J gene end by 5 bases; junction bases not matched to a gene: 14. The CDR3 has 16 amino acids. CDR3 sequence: CASSDHGTASWYGYTF. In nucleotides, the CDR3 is TGTGCCAGCAGCGATCACGGGACAGCCAGTTGGTATGGCTACACCTTC.

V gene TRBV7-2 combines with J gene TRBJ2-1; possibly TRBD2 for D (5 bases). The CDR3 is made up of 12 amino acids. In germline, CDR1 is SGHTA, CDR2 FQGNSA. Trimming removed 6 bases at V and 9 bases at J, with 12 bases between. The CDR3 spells CASSYLGVEQFF. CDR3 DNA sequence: TGTGCCAGCAGTTATCTCGGGGTTGAGCAGTTCTTC.

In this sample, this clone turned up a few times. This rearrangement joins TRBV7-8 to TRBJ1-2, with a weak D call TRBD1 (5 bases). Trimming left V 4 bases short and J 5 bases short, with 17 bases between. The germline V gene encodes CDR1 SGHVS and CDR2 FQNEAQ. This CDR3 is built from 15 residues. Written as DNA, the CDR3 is TGTGCCAGCAGCTACGGTCAGGGCGCCTTTTATGGCTACACCTTC. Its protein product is CASSYGQGAFYGYTF.

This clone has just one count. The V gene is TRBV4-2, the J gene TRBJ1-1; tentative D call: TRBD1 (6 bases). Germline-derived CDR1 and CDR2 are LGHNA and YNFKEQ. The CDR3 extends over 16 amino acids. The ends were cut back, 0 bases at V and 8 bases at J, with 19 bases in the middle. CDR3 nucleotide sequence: TGTGCCAGCAGCCAAGATGACCCCGGCAGGGGAGGGGAAGCTTTCTTT. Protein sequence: CASSQDDPGRGGEAFF.

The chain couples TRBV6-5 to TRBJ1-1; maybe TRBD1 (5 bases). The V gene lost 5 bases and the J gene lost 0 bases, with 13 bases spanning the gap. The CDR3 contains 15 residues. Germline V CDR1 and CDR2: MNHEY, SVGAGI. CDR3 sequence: CASSLGLRMNTEAFF. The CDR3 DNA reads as TGTGCCAGCAGTCTGGGACTTAGAATGAACACTGAAGCTTTCTTT.

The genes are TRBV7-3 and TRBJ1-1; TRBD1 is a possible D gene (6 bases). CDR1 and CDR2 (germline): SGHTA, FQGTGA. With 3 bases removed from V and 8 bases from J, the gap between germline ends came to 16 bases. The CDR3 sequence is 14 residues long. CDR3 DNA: TGTGCCAGCAGCTTGGGAGCCAGGGGATACGAAGCTTTCTTT. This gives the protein CASSLGARGYEAFF.

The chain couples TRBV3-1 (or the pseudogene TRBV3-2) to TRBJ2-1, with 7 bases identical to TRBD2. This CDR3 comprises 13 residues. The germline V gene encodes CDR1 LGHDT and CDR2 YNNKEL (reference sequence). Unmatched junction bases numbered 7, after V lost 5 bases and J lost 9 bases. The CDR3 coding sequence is TGTGCCAGCAGCACGACTAGCCGCACTGAGCAGTTCTTC. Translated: CASSTTSRTEQFF.

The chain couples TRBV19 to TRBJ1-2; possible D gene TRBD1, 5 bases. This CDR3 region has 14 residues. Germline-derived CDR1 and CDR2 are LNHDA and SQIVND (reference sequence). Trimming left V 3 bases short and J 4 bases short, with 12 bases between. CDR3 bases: TGTGCCAGTAGTATCAATCAGGGCCTCTATGGCTACACCTTC. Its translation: CASSINQGLYGYTF.

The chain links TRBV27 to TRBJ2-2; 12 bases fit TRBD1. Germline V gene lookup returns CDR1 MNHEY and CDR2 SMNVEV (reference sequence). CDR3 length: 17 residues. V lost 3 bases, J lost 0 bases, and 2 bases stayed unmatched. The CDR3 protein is CASSLGQGAANTGELFF. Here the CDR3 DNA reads TGTGCCAGCAGTTTGGGACAGGGGGCAGCGAACACCGGGGAGCTGTTTTTT.